These 19 T cell receptor beta chains share one sample of origin, sequenced in a study of patients and donors after allogeneic stem cell transplantation. Each CDR3 protein is one row after TCRdb ran MiXCR on the RT-PCR reads. Of over 150,000 distinct CDR3 sequences listed, about 32% are singletons. The sequencing sample was made of blood, either unsorted or a sorted T cell fraction (not recorded which). The receptor set was obtained from a human donor who was either an allogeneic HSCT recipient or a stem cell or donor lymphocyte infusion donor (not recorded which). It is not recorded whose cells these are; they may come from a transplant donor.

This clonotype was recorded at least ten times. The chain carries TRBV3-1 and TRBJ1-2; 7 bases are a match to TRBD1. V gave up 4 bases and J gave up 5 bases; unmatched junction bases: 7. Germline V gene sequence: CDR1 LGHDT, CDR2 YNNKEL (reference sequence). This CDR3 spans 14 amino acids. The CDR3 DNA is TGTGCCAGCAGCCCTCTCCAGGGGGGTTATGGCTACACCTTC. Its protein product is CASSPLQGGYGYTF.

This clonotype has a handful of counts. The CDR3 DNA follows: TGTGCCAGCAGCTTAGGAGGTCACGGGTCCTCTGGAAACACCATATATTTT. This gives the protein CASSLGGHGSSGNTIYF. V usage is TRBV7-8 and J usage is TRBJ1-3; D is unclear. V was clipped by 1 base and J by 0 bases, with 13 bases between them. Germline values: CDR1 SGHVS, CDR2 FQNEAQ. This CDR3 is 17 amino acids long.

This clonotype was detected many times. The chain uses TRBV29-1 and TRBJ1-2, with D hard to call. CDR1 is SQVTM, CDR2 ANQGSEA, per germline. The CDR3 is made up of 11 amino acids. Trimming pared 0 bases from V and 4 bases from J, leaving 3 bases between. This chain's CDR3 is CSVEESYGYTF. The DNA of the CDR3 is TGCAGCGTTGAAGAGTCCTATGGCTACACCTTC.

V usage is TRBV5-4 and J usage is TRBJ2-7, with D possibly being TRBD1 (5 bases). V was shortened by 4 bases and J by 6 bases, with 11 bases between the two germline ends. Germline loops: CDR1 SGHNT, CDR2 YYREEE (reference sequence). CDR3 size: 12 residues. CDR3 coding DNA: TGTGCCAGCAGCCCTGGACACGGCGAGCAGTACTTC. Translation gives CASSPGHGEQYF.

The gene calls are TRBV20-1 and TRBJ2-3, with D perhaps given as TRBD1 or TRBD2 (5 bases each). This CDR3 spans 16 amino acids. Germline V gives CDR1 DFQATT, CDR2 SNEGSKA (reference sequence). Trimming removed 1 base at V and 2 bases at J, with 16 bases between. CDR3 in amino acids: CSARGRTRDHTDTQYF. Written as DNA, the CDR3 is TGCAGTGCTAGAGGTCGGACACGGGACCACACAGATACGCAGTATTTT.

Only a few counts were recorded for this clonotype. The chain employs TRBV29-1 and TRBJ2-1, with D maybe TRBD2 (5 bases). The germline CDR1 and CDR2 sequences are SQVTM and ANQGSEA. The germline V and J ends were trimmed by 0 bases and 9 bases, with 18 bases remaining between them. CDR3 length: 15 amino acids. The CDR3: CSVEDLGGLGVEQFF. The CDR3 bases are TGCAGCGTTGAAGACTTAGGCGGGCTTGGGGTTGAGCAGTTCTTC.

The chain employs TRBV6-5 and TRBJ2-1, with a possible D match to TRBD2 (5 bases). Germline V gene sequence: CDR1 MNHEY, CDR2 SVGAGI. There are 14 residues in the CDR3. Trimming removed 0 bases at V and 10 bases at J, with 13 bases between. CDR3 sequence (DNA): TGTGCCAGCAGTTACTCCGTTAGCGTGGGGGAGCAGTTCTTC. Amino acids: CASSYSVSVGEQFF.

The chain combines TRBV2 with TRBJ1-5; D unresolved. CDR1 and CDR2 from the germline V gene are SNHLY and FYNNEI. Trimming removed 6 bases from V and 5 bases from J, with 11 bases in between. The CDR3 has 13 residues. The CDR3 here is CASSPTRYQPQHF. Here the CDR3 DNA reads TGTGCCAGCAGCCCCACAAGGTATCAGCCCCAGCATTTT.

This clonotype has a handful of counts. The chain uses TRBV4-2 and TRBJ1-6; a possible D gene is TRBD1 (5 bases). The CDR3 covers 17 residues. Trimming removed 1 base from V and 0 bases from J, with 10 bases in between. CDR1 is LGHNA and CDR2 is YNFKEQ in the germline V gene. As DNA, the CDR3 is TGTGCCAGCAGCCAAGGCAGACAGAGCTCCTATAATTCACCCCTCCACTTT. Translating it yields CASSQGRQSSYNSPLHF.

This rearrangement joins TRBV7-3 to TRBJ2-1, with 9 bases aligning to TRBD1. The CDR3 totals 16 residues. Trimming at V came to 5 bases and at J to 3 bases, leaving 8 bases not matched to a gene. Germline CDR1 is SGHTA and CDR2 is FQGTGA. CDR3 protein: CASSGTGGVFYNEQFF. For the CDR3, the DNA is TGTGCCAGCAGCGGTACAGGGGGCGTATTCTACAATGAGCAGTTCTTC.

The chain is built from TRBV30 and TRBJ1-5, with a possible D match to TRBD1 (5 bases). V lost 4 bases and J 3 bases, leaving 13 bases between the germline ends. CDR1 and CDR2 from the germline V gene are GTSNPN and SVGIG (reference sequence). The CDR3 consists of 14 residues. The CDR3 is CAWTVGGINQPQHF. The CDR3 DNA is TGTGCCTGGACCGTGGGGGGGATCAATCAGCCCCAGCATTTT.

The rearrangement links TRBV18 to TRBJ2-5; D perhaps matches TRBD2 (6 bases). This CDR3 comprises 15 residues. V was cut by 3 bases and J by 4 bases, with 15 bases left in between. The V gene's germline CDR1 is KGHSH and CDR2 LQKENI. DNA for the CDR3: TGTGCCAGCTCACCCCGCGAACTAGCCCCAGAGACCCAGTACTTC. Amino acid sequence: CASSPRELAPETQYF. The full variable domain, with the rest looked up from reference TRBV18 and TRBJ2-5, is NAGVMQNPRHLVRRRGQEARLRCSPMKGHSHVYWYRQLPEEGLKFMVYLQKENIIDESGMPKERFSAEFPKEGPSILRIQQVVRGDSAAYFCASSPRELAPETQYFGPGTRLLVL.

This sequence joins TRBV20-1 and TRBJ2-4, with D tentatively TRBD1 or TRBD2 (5 bases each). Germline-derived CDR1 and CDR2 are DFQATT and SNEGSKA (reference sequence). CDR3 length: 14 residues. V shed 5 bases and J shed 6 bases, with 17 bases lying between them. The CDR3: CSAGPPGPLNIQYF. The CDR3 DNA sequence: TGCAGTGCTGGACCTCCGGGGCCCTTAAACATTCAGTACTTC.

The chain carries TRBV12-3 or TRBV12-4 and TRBJ1-5; D gene ambiguous. V shed 5 bases and J shed 0 bases, with 5 bases lying between them. There are 13 residues in the CDR3. The CDR3 region is CASSQNSNQPQHF. The CDR3 DNA follows: TGTGCCAGCAGTCAGAATAGCAATCAGCCCCAGCATTTT.

This clonotype was seen at least ten times. The V gene is TRBV7-9, the J gene TRBJ1-1; 9 positions agree with TRBD1. The CDR3 is 14 amino acids. Looked up from germline, CDR1 is SEHNR and CDR2 is FQNEAQ (reference sequence). V was pared by 3 bases and J by 4 bases, with 3 bases of the junction left unmatched. For the CDR3, the DNA is TGTGCCAGCAGCTTTGGGGACAGGGTCACTGAAGCTTTCTTT. This gives the protein CASSFGDRVTEAFF.

In its sample, this clonotype was seen many times. The CDR3 is CASNSGRRFSPLHF. CDR3 DNA sequence: TGTGCCAGCAACTCGGGACGTCGCTTCTCACCCCTCCACTTT. V is TRBV12-3 or TRBV12-4 and J is TRBJ1-6, with D perhaps matching TRBD1 (5 bases). The CDR3 is 14 residues long. Trimming cost V 7 bases and J 10 bases, with 17 bases left between them.

The rearrangement joins TRBV20-1 to TRBJ2-1; D is ambiguous. Trimming took 0 bases from V and 3 from J, leaving 6 bases between them. CDR3 length: 13 amino acids. The germline gives CDR1 DFQATT, CDR2 SNEGSKA (reference sequence). For the CDR3, the DNA is TGCAGTGCTAGAGATGGCCTCTACAATGAGCAGTTCTTC. Translating gives CSARDGLYNEQFF.

This clonotype came up a few times. The chain combines TRBV12-3 or TRBV12-4 with TRBJ1-1; D unresolved. Trimming cost V 3 bases and J 8 bases, with 7 bases left between them. The CDR3 length is 11 residues. CDR3 amino acids: CASSLKGEAFF. In DNA form, the CDR3 reads TGTGCCAGCAGTTTGAAAGGGGAAGCTTTCTTT.

J is TRBJ2-1 and V is TRBV4-3; no firm D call. Germline CDR1 reads LGHNA; CDR2 reads YSLEER. V lost 0 bases, J lost 5 bases, and 8 bases lay in between. The CDR3 covers 14 residues. The CDR3 here is CASSQEGLNNEQFF. CDR3 DNA sequence: TGCGCCAGCAGCCAAGAAGGTCTGAACAATGAGCAGTTCTTC.